This T cell receptor beta chain was identified in a study of PD-1 blockade in mismatch repair-deficient tumors. Study as a whole: Enrolled about 2012-2016, patients had progressing, pretreated mismatch repair-deficient cancers of over nine types. Whole-study results and caveats: Tumor-resident clones, often absent from pretreatment blood, expanded after pembrolizumab and then contracted.

Produced via immunoSEQ multiplex PCR; TCRdb's table is partial and in-frame only. This sample has about 38,000 clones, with 85% found just once. This clone appeared once. Its antigen is as yet unknown. PCR or immunohistochemistry showed mismatch repair deficiency in every enrolled patient. TCR sequencing covered three patients who responded to pembrolizumab. The material was peripheral blood, obtained around 76 weeks after starting pembrolizumab. The receptor was isolated from an adult with mismatch repair-deficient cancer.

Here the CDR3 reads CASSFVGEDRLYF. For the CDR3, the DNA is TGCGCCAGCAGCTTTGTCGGGGAGGACAGACTTTACTTC. V and J are TRBV5-1 and TRBJ2-7; perhaps D is TRBD1 or TRBD2 (6 bases each). V lost 2 bases and J 13 bases, leaving 19 bases between the germline ends. This CDR3 region has 13 residues. The V gene's germline CDR1 is SGHRS and CDR2 YFSETQ.